The 26 T cell receptor beta chains below come from one sample, sequenced in a study of cytomegalovirus exposure and HLA in healthy donors. With 60 Vbeta and 13 Jbeta primers, the PCR was carried out. Sequencing was performed with immunoSEQ multiplex PCR; in TCRdb, only in-frame clones are kept and a portion is missing. The table includes around 120,000 clones, roughly 60% detected once. The specimen sequenced was PBMCs. The receptors stem from a man in his forties in good health and CMV-seropositive.

V is TRBV7-8 and J is TRBJ2-7; 12 bases are a match to TRBD1. Trimming cost V 0 bases and J 5 bases; bases outside gene matches: 5. The CDR3 loop spans 16 amino acids. Germline-derived CDR1 and CDR2 are SGHVS and FQNEAQ. CDR3: CASSLAGTGGEHEQYF. CDR3 bases: TGTGCCAGCAGCTTAGCGGGGACAGGGGGCGAACACGAGCAGTACTTC.

J is TRBJ1-1 and V is TRBV30; 9 nucleotides line up with TRBD1. The CDR3 has 18 residues. The J segment lost 5 bases and the V segment lost 0 bases, leaving 16 bases of the junction unmatched. CDR1 GTSNPN and CDR2 SVGIG come from the germline V gene (reference sequence). In nucleotides, the CDR3 is TGTGCCTGGAGTGTACCGGTCATGTCGACAGGGGGAAAAACTGAAGCTTTCTTT. Its translation is CAWSVPVMSTGGKTEAFF.

The chain recombines TRBV5-1 with TRBJ2-1, with TRBD1 identical over 8 bases. This CDR3 contains 14 residues. In germline, CDR1 is SGHRS, CDR2 YFSETQ. The trim removed 1 base at V and 7 bases at J, leaving 4 bases unmatched. CDR3 sequence reads: CASSLRQGINEQFF. CDR3 in DNA: TGCGCCAGCAGCTTGAGACAGGGGATAAATGAGCAGTTCTTC.

The gene calls are TRBV19 and TRBJ1-2; TRBD1 aligns across 11 bases. Germline CDR1 reads LNHDA; CDR2 reads SQIVND (reference sequence). V lost 0 bases to trimming and J lost 9 bases; unmatched junction nucleotides: 12. The CDR3 is 17 amino acids. In DNA form, the CDR3 reads TGTGCCAGTAGTATAGAAGCTACGGGGACAGGGGGAAAGAGCTACACCTTC. It specifies CASSIEATGTGGKSYTF.

J is TRBJ2-7 and V is TRBV30; D is perhaps TRBD2 (5 bases). Germline V gene sequence: CDR1 GTSNPN, CDR2 SVGIG (reference sequence). V was cut by 2 bases and J by 10 bases, with 18 bases left in between. The CDR3 consists of 13 residues. This CDR3 is CAWSTGVPYGQYF. The CDR3 DNA reads TGTGCCTGGAGTACCGGGGTTCCTTACGGACAGTACTTC.

This chain joins TRBV5-4 and TRBJ1-4, with 7 bases matching TRBD1. Germline loops: CDR1 SGHNT, CDR2 YYREEE (reference sequence). V shed 3 bases and J 7 bases; nucleotides not matched to a gene: 6. The CDR3 has 14 residues. CDR3 protein: CASSSGPGGEKLFF. CDR3 coding DNA: TGTGCCAGCAGCTCGGGGCCAGGGGGTGAAAAACTGTTTTTT.

This clone was observed a handful of times. The chain carries TRBV28 and TRBJ1-2, with unresolved D. Germline V lookup: CDR1 MDHEN, CDR2 SYDVKM. The CDR3 is 14 amino acids. The germline V and J ends were trimmed by 5 bases and 4 bases, with 14 bases remaining between them. CDR3 in DNA: TGTGCCAGCAGTCCCCCGGGAGCCACCTATGGCTACACCTTC. Residues: CASSPPGATYGYTF.

This chain uses TRBV4-1 with TRBJ1-3, with 8 nucleotides matching TRBD1. V dropped 4 bases and J dropped 2; count of bases not matched to a gene: 7. The CDR3 loop spans 16 amino acids. The germline CDR1 and CDR2 sequences are MGHRA and YSYEKL. This CDR3 is CASSRSSTGAGNTIYF. The CDR3 coding sequence is TGCGCCAGCAGCCGAAGCTCGACAGGGGCTGGAAACACCATATATTTT.

This chain connects TRBV9 to TRBJ1-4, with D possibly being TRBD1 (6 bases). Germline V CDR1 and CDR2: SGDLS, YYNGEE. V was trimmed by 2 bases and J by 6 bases, leaving 14 bases between them. This CDR3 has 15 amino acids. The CDR3 loop reads CASSVGGGEDEKLFF. The DNA of the CDR3 is TGTGCCAGCAGCGTTGGCGGGGGCGAAGATGAAAAACTGTTTTTT.

The V and J genes are TRBV12-5 and TRBJ1-6, with no clear D. Per the germline V gene, CDR1 is LGHNT and CDR2 is FRNRAP. The CDR3 spans 15 residues. The ends were cut back, 4 bases at V and 0 bases at J, with 7 bases in the middle. CDR3 bases: TGTGCTAGTGGTTGGGAGGACTCCTATAATTCACCCCTCCACTTT. Translation: CASGWEDSYNSPLHF.

This clone was recorded a few times. DNA of the CDR3: TGTGCCAGCATAAGCCCCACCAGGGGACGTTGGAATGAGCAGTTCTTC. Encoded protein: CASISPTRGRWNEQFF. This chain links TRBV21-1 with TRBJ2-1; the table assigns TRBD1, which was not confirmed against the DNA. TRBV21-1 corresponds to a pseudogene. This CDR3 has 16 residues.

The DNA of the CDR3 is TGCGCCAGCAGAGGGACAGGTGGTGGCACTGAAGCTTTCTTT. This gives the protein CASRGTGGGTEAFF. The chain couples TRBV5-1 to TRBJ1-1; 8 bases agree with TRBD1. Germline trimming cut 5 bases from V and 4 bases from J; bases unmatched to any gene: 7. Germline V gene data show CDR1 as SGHRS and CDR2 as YFSETQ. The CDR3 totals 14 residues.

The chain recombines TRBV27 with TRBJ2-7, with TRBD1 matching 7 bases. The CDR3 runs 14 residues. Germline V CDR1 and CDR2: MNHEY, SMNVEV (reference sequence). V gave up 5 bases and J gave up 3 bases; unmatched junction bases: 7. CDR3 nucleotides: TGTGCCAGCAGTAACCCGGGACAGTTCTACGAGCAGTACTTC. This sequence encodes CASSNPGQFYEQYF.

This chain joins TRBV11-2 and TRBJ2-2, with TRBD1 identical over 8 bases. The CDR3 is made up of 15 amino acids. In germline, CDR1 is SGHAT, CDR2 FQNNGV. J lost 1 base, V lost 6 bases, and 4 bases had no gene match. CDR3 coding DNA: TGTGCCAGCAGAAGACAGGGGCAGAACACCGGGGAGCTGTTTTTT. This codes for CASRRQGQNTGELFF.

The chain recombines TRBV28 with TRBJ2-7; 7 positions match TRBD1. J gave up 1 base and V 4 bases, and 10 bases lay outside the gene matches. This CDR3 contains 16 residues. CDR1 MDHEN and CDR2 SYDVKM come from the germline V gene. This chain's CDR3 is CASSSLDRASSYEQYF. The CDR3 DNA reads as TGTGCCAGCAGTTCCCTAGACAGGGCCTCGTCCTACGAGCAGTACTTC.

The rearrangement links TRBV18 to TRBJ1-5, with 8 bases identical to TRBD1. The CDR3 consists of 16 residues. V dropped 3 bases and J dropped 1; count of bases not matched to a gene: 5. CDR1 KGHSH and CDR2 LQKENI come from the germline V gene. The CDR3 region has the DNA TGTGCCAGCTCACCGACTCGGACAGGGAGCAATCAGCCCCAGCATTTT. Translation: CASSPTRTGSNQPQHF.

The rearrangement uses TRBV15 and TRBJ1-5; weak D call: TRBD1 (6 bases). Trimming pared 1 base from V and 5 bases from J, leaving 18 bases between. CDR1 and CDR2 from the germline V gene are LNHNV and YYDKDF (reference sequence). The CDR3 is made up of 17 amino acids. Written as DNA, the CDR3 is TGTGCCACCAGCAGAGGGGGGCAGGGGTTTGGTTATCAGCCCCAGCATTTT. Its translation: CATSRGGQGFGYQPQHF. The full variable domain, completed using reference TRBV15 and TRBJ1-5, is DAMVIQNPRYQVTQFGKPVTLSCSQTLNHNVMYWYQQKSSQAPKLLFHYYDKDFNNEADTPDNFQSRRPNTSFCFLDIRSPGLGDTAMYLCATSRGGQGFGYQPQHFGDGTRLSIL.

In this sample, this clone turned up a few times. The chain uses TRBV19 and TRBJ1-2, with a weak D call TRBD1 (5 bases). The CDR3 has 13 amino acids. The V end lost 5 bases, the J end lost 4 bases, and 11 bases lay between the germline ends. The germline V gene encodes CDR1 LNHDA and CDR2 SQIVND (reference sequence). CDR3 nucleotides: TGTGCCAGTAGTCATGACAGCCTCTATGGCTACACCTTC. This gives the protein CASSHDSLYGYTF.

This chain connects TRBV4-1 to TRBJ2-5; 12 bases match TRBD1. With the DNA end fitting TRBJ2-7 better, the J assignment may be wrong. This CDR3 contains 15 residues. CDR1 MGHRA and CDR2 YSYEKL come from the germline V gene. The CDR3 bases are TGCGCCAGCAGCCAACGTGGGACAGGGGGCTTCGAGCAGTACTTC. As protein: CASSQRGTGGFEQYF.

This clone has just one count. This chain links TRBV6-6 with TRBJ2-7; a weak D match, TRBD2 (5 bases). The germline V gene has CDR1 MNHNY and CDR2 SVGAGI (reference sequence). CDR3 size: 14 residues. The V end was cut by 4 bases, the J end by 0 bases, with 10 bases between. The CDR3 is CASSFSGNSYEQYF. In nucleotides, the CDR3 is TGTGCCAGCAGTTTTTCGGGGAACTCCTACGAGCAGTACTTC.

This chain links TRBV7-2 with TRBJ1-5, with D possibly TRBD1 on 5 matching bases. The CDR3 runs to 17 residues. CDR1 is SGHTA, CDR2 FQGNSA, per germline. Trimming left V 2 bases short and J 6 bases short, with 20 bases between. CDR3: CASSLRRGGGEVQPQHF. The CDR3 DNA reads TGTGCCAGCAGCTTACGGCGGGGTGGGGGGGAGGTTCAGCCCCAGCATTTT.

This clone occurred a few times. The rearrangement joins TRBV7-2 to TRBJ1-5; no clear D. The CDR3 is made up of 14 amino acids. CDR1 is SGHTA, CDR2 FQGNSA, per germline. The V end was cut by 4 bases, the J end by 4 bases, with 11 bases between. This chain's CDR3 is CASSSPELNQPQHF. CDR3 nucleotide sequence: TGTGCCAGCAGCTCCCCTGAACTGAATCAGCCCCAGCATTTT.

The chain combines TRBV4-1 with TRBJ2-5; TRBD1 might be the D (6 bases). Per the germline V gene, CDR1 is MGHRA and CDR2 is YSYEKL. V shed 6 bases and J shed 5 bases, with 22 bases lying between them. CDR3 length equals 16 residues. The CDR3 spells CASSSRGSNQGETQYF. The CDR3 nucleotides are TGCGCCAGCAGTTCCAGAGGTAGCAACCAGGGGGAGACCCAGTACTTC.

The gene calls are TRBV5-6 and TRBJ1-2; D remains unclear. The CDR3 contains 11 residues. Germline V gene lookup returns CDR1 SGHDT and CDR2 YYEEEE. Deletions cut 4 bases from V and 4 bases from J, with 5 bases between. The CDR3 protein is CASSLGYGYTF. CDR3 nucleotides: TGTGCCAGCAGCCTAGGCTATGGCTACACCTTC.

A few counts support this clone. The CDR3 DNA follows: TGTGCCAGCAGATCGGGGGAGGCGGGGGAGACCCAGTACTTC. It codes for CASRSGEAGETQYF. V gene TRBV6-1 combines with J gene TRBJ2-5; D possibly corresponds to TRBD2 (6 bases). The CDR3 is 14 residues long. V lost 6 bases, J lost 5 bases, and 16 bases lay in between. CDR1 is MNHNS and CDR2 is SASEGT in the germline V gene.

In its sample, this clone was seen once. This chain joins TRBV2 and TRBJ2-5, with D possibly matching TRBD1 (6 bases). CDR1 and CDR2 (germline): SNHLY, FYNNEI. The germline V and J ends were trimmed by 8 bases and 5 bases, with 15 bases remaining between them. There are 13 residues in the CDR3. CDR3 DNA: TGTGCCAGCGGTGGGGGAAGGGGGGAGACCCAGTACTTC. Protein sequence: CASGGGRGETQYF.